This passage covers 12 T cell receptor beta chains from one sample sequenced in a study of blood T cells in healthy people across ages. Primed by a sample-barcoded 5' primer and a J-beta primer mix, a second PCR proceeded for 7 to 11 cycles. TCRdb used MiXCR to reprocess the 5' RACE reads, holding one entry per CDR3 protein. The sample consists of 650,000 to 1,000,000 distinct CDR3 sequences, roughly 35% of them appearing once. The specimen was blood. These receptors came from a man in his late teens or twenties in good health.

This clonotype was recorded at least ten times. The CDR3 DNA reads TGTGCCAGCAGCCAAGGGACCCATACGCAGTATTTT. This codes for CASSQGTHTQYF. The genes are TRBV14 and TRBJ2-3; D is unclear. This CDR3 comprises 12 residues. V was clipped by 1 base and J by 7 bases, with 6 bases between them. Germline V gene sequence: CDR1 SGHDN, CDR2 FVKESK.

This clonotype was counted a few times. The rearrangement links TRBV6-2 or TRBV6-3 to TRBJ2-1, with D possibly being TRBD2 (7 bases). This CDR3 is built from 13 residues. V was cut by 10 bases and J by 7 bases, with 17 bases left in between. Germline V gives CDR1 MNHEY, CDR2 SVGEGT. CDR3 DNA: TGTGCCACCAAGGGGGGGGCGTTGAATGAGCAGTTCTTC. It yields the protein CATKGGALNEQFF.

Many counts were recorded for this clonotype. The rearrangement uses TRBV7-2 and TRBJ2-1; tentatively, D is TRBD1 or TRBD2 (6 bases each). This CDR3 contains 16 residues. Germline assignment: CDR1 SGHTA and CDR2 FQGNSA. Trimming removed 5 bases from V and 5 bases from J, with 19 bases in between. In DNA, the CDR3 is TGTGCCAGCAGCCCACTCCCGGGGGCCTTAAACAATGAGCAGTTCTTC. This gives the protein CASSPLPGALNNEQFF.

This chain joins TRBV4-3 and TRBJ2-1; 9 bases agree with TRBD2. Germline values: CDR1 LGHNA, CDR2 YSLEER. The CDR3 runs to 17 residues. V shed 0 bases and J 13 bases; nucleotides not matched to a gene: 16. The CDR3 loop reads CASSQEFASGAQETQFF. CDR3 nucleotides: TGCGCCAGCAGCCAAGAGTTCGCTAGCGGGGCACAAGAGACCCAGTTCTTC.

The V gene is TRBV20-1, the J gene TRBJ2-1; D is ambiguous. Germline V gene sequence: CDR1 DFQATT, CDR2 SNEGSKA (reference sequence). There are 12 residues in the CDR3. V was pared by 7 bases and J by 4 bases, with 11 bases between. The CDR3 DNA sequence: TGCAGTGTAAACGGACGGTACAATGAGCAGTTCTTC. Translated, it gives CSVNGRYNEQFF.

This clonotype occurred a few times. This chain connects TRBV6-5 to TRBJ2-1; TRBD2 aligns across 8 bases. CDR1 and CDR2 from the germline V gene are MNHEY and SVGAGI. The CDR3 covers 16 residues. The J segment lost 5 bases and the V segment lost 4 bases, leaving 10 bases of the junction unmatched. CDR3 sequence reads: CASSFRSTSVDNEQFF. The DNA of the CDR3 is TGTGCCAGCAGTTTCCGATCGACTAGCGTAGACAATGAGCAGTTCTTC.

This clonotype was picked up many times. This chain joins TRBV29-1 and TRBJ2-5; possible D gene TRBD1, 5 bases. Trimming stripped 8 bases from V and 2 bases from J, with 9 bases between. Per germline, CDR1 SQVTM and CDR2 ANQGSEA. This CDR3 region has 11 residues. CDR3: CSKTEQETQYF. CDR3 coding DNA: TGCAGCAAGACAGAACAAGAGACCCAGTACTTC.

The chain joins TRBV7-2 to TRBJ2-4, with 9 bases that match TRBD2. Gene TRBJ2-5 matches the end of the DNA better, so the J call may be wrong. The germline V gene encodes CDR1 SGHTA and CDR2 FQGNSA. This CDR3 is built from 14 residues. The CDR3 loop reads CASNRGGGGETQYF. The CDR3 DNA reads as TGTGCCAGCAACCGCGGGGGGGGAGGAGAGACCCAGTACTTC.

To note about this clonotype: This clone may be a read error of a much larger clone one base away. The chain employs TRBV5-1 and TRBJ2-1; 8 bases fit TRBD2. Trimming took 4 bases from V and 9 from J; bases not matched to a gene: 12. Looked up from germline, CDR1 is SGHRS and CDR2 is YFSETQ. CDR3 size: 15 residues. The CDR3 bases are TGCGCCAGCAGCCCCACCACTAGCGGAGGGATTGAGCAGTTCTTC. Translated: CASSPTTSGGIEQFF. The full variable domain, with the rest looked up from reference TRBV5-1 and TRBJ2-1, is KAGVTQTPRYLIKTRGQQVTLSCSPISGHRSVSWYQQTPGQGLQFLFEYFSETQRNKGNFPGRFSGRQFSNSRSEMNVSTLELGDSALYLCASSPTTSGGIEQFFGPGTRLTVL.

In the case of this clonotype: One junction end does not reproduce the germline sequence, and a read error may be involved. The chain joins TRBV12-3 or TRBV12-4 to TRBJ1-1, with a weak D call TRBD1 (5 bases). The CDR3 length is 15 residues. CDR3 residues: CASSLADRLNTEAFF. Written as DNA, the CDR3 is TGCGCCAGCAGCTTGGCCGACAGATTGAACACTGAAGCTTTCTTT.

The genes are TRBV7-6 and TRBJ2-7, with a weak D call TRBD2 (6 bases). V lost 2 bases, J lost 1 base, and 21 bases lay in between. The CDR3 has 18 residues. In germline, CDR1 is SGHVS, CDR2 FNYEAQ. The CDR3 loop is CASSLLALGGSVSYEQYF. The CDR3 DNA reads TGTGCCAGCAGCTTACTGGCCTTGGGGGGTTCGGTTTCCTACGAGCAGTACTTC.

This clonotype was seen a handful of times. The chain combines TRBV6-6 with TRBJ2-1; 14 bases fit TRBD2. Unmatched junction bases numbered 4, after V lost 5 bases and J lost 4 bases. This CDR3 has 16 residues. CDR1 is MNHNY and CDR2 is SVGAGI in the germline V gene (reference sequence). The CDR3, as DNA: TGTGCCAGCAGTACGACTAGCGGGGGGGATTACAATGAGCAGTTCTTC. This translates into CASSTTSGGDYNEQFF.